A single sample gave rise to the 30 T cell receptor beta chains below, sequenced in a study of graft-versus-host responses after intestinal transplantation. Their antigens are not known. This table comes from immunoSEQ multiplex PCR, and its TCRdb copy is limited to in-frame clones, with some not included. This sample has about 120,000 clones, with about 93% found just once. Sequences were derived from unstimulated CD4+ T cells sorted from spleen or lymph node cells, sampled before intestinal transplant. Receptor source: a human donor who received an intestinal transplant.

The chain carries TRBV25-1 and TRBJ1-1, with D possibly being TRBD1 (6 bases). This CDR3 is built from 14 residues. Trimming cost V 6 bases and J 0 bases, with 11 bases left between them. CDR1 and CDR2 from the germline V gene are MGHDK and SYGVNS. The CDR3 region is CASRDSAMNTEAFF. The CDR3 DNA reads as TGTGCCAGCAGGGACAGCGCGATGAACACTGAAGCTTTCTTT.

This clone was detected a few times. The chain links TRBV19 to TRBJ1-4, with 9 bases matching TRBD1. CDR3 length equals 14 residues. CDR1 is LNHDA, CDR2 SQIVND, per germline (reference sequence). The V and J ends lost 5 bases and 4 bases, in that order; junction bases with no gene match: 2. DNA for the CDR3: TGTGCCAGTAGTTTGGGACAGGGTAATGAAAAACTGTTTTTT. Translating gives CASSLGQGNEKLFF.

With regard to this clone: Other nucleotide sequences in the sample specify the same CDR3. The rearrangement links TRBV5-1 to TRBJ2-3; the D is unclear. The V end was cut by 4 bases, the J end by 2 bases, with 2 bases between. Germline CDR1 and CDR2: SGHRS and YFSETQ. The CDR3 contains 11 residues. CDR3 amino acids: CASSNTDTQYF. For the CDR3, the DNA is TGCGCCAGCAGCAACACAGATACGCAGTATTTT.

V is TRBV2 and J is TRBJ1-2; TRBD1 is a possible D gene (6 bases). V was clipped by 4 bases and J by 7 bases, with 13 bases between them. CDR1 is SNHLY, CDR2 FYNNEI, per germline. This CDR3 contains 13 residues. This chain's CDR3 is CASSGETGFGYTF. As DNA, the CDR3 is TGTGCCAGCAGTGGAGAGACAGGTTTTGGCTACACCTTC.

The J gene is TRBJ2-7, the V gene TRBV28; the D gene could be TRBD1 or TRBD2 (5 bases each). Looked up from germline, CDR1 is MDHEN and CDR2 is SYDVKM. The CDR3 spans 15 residues. The V end was cut by 7 bases, the J end by 2 bases, with 18 bases between. The DNA for the CDR3 is TGTGCCAGCAACCATCAGGGAGATCGGGCCTACGAGCAGTACTTC. Translating it yields CASNHQGDRAYEQYF. The full variable domain, rest sourced from reference TRBV28 and TRBJ2-7, is DVKVTQSSRYLVKRTGEKVFLECVQDMDHENMFWYRQDPGLGLRLIYFSYDVKMKEKGDIPEGYSVSREKKERFSLILESASTNQTSMYLCASNHQGDRAYEQYFGPGTRLTVT.

The CDR3 protein is CASSPRLAGVTSGANVLTF. DNA for the CDR3: TGTGCCAGCTCACCCAGACTAGCGGGAGTTACCTCTGGGGCCAACGTCCTGACTTTC. The chain recombines TRBV18 with TRBJ2-6, with 12 bases lining up with TRBD2. The CDR3 contains 19 residues. Germline lookup yields CDR1 KGHSH and CDR2 LQKENI. J gave up 0 bases and V 3 bases, and 6 bases lay outside the gene matches.

This clone has a single count. This chain connects TRBV6-1 to TRBJ1-4; D gene uncertain. The CDR3 is made up of 13 amino acids. The germline gives CDR1 MNHNS, CDR2 SASEGT. V was shortened by 6 bases and J by 5 bases, with 10 bases between the two germline ends. The CDR3 DNA reads TGTGCCAGCAGCGGGCAATTGAATGAAAAACTGTTTTTT. It is translated as CASSGQLNEKLFF.

This chain joins TRBV7-9 and TRBJ2-1; 11 bases align to TRBD2. The CDR3 is 19 amino acids. CDR1 is SEHNR, CDR2 FQNEAQ, per germline (reference sequence). V gave up 1 base and J gave up 1 base; unmatched junction bases: 9. CDR3 sequence reads: CASSLVLAGGFRSYNEQFF. DNA of the CDR3: TGTGCCAGCAGCTTAGTCCTAGCGGGAGGTTTCAGGTCCTACAATGAGCAGTTCTTC.

The V and J genes are TRBV6-5 and TRBJ2-2; a weak D match, TRBD1 (6 bases). The CDR3 contains 16 residues. From germline, CDR1 is MNHEY and CDR2 SVGAGI. Trimming pared 0 bases from V and 4 bases from J, leaving 12 bases between. The CDR3 nucleotides read TGTGCCAGCAGTTACTCGGACAGCCGGGGCACCGGGGAGCTGTTTTTT. It yields the protein CASSYSDSRGTGELFF.

The CDR3 here is CASSYSGLGTQYF. The DNA for the CDR3 is TGTGCCAGCAGTTACTCCGGACTCGGTACGCAGTATTTT. The genes are TRBV6-5 and TRBJ2-3; the D gene is possibly TRBD2 (5 bases). Germline-derived CDR1 and CDR2 are MNHEY and SVGAGI. Trimming pared 0 bases from V and 8 bases from J, leaving 9 bases between. The CDR3 loop spans 13 amino acids.

The chain joins TRBV5-1 to TRBJ2-1; 11 bases align to TRBD1. Per germline, CDR1 SGHRS and CDR2 YFSETQ. The CDR3 extends over 15 amino acids. J gave up 7 bases and V 3 bases, and 6 bases lay outside the gene matches. The CDR3 nucleotides read TGCGCCAGCAGCTACGGACAGGGGGCGATAAATGAGCAGTTCTTC. Its translation is CASSYGQGAINEQFF.

The chain combines TRBV7-3 with TRBJ2-7, with TRBD1 identical over 8 bases. V shed 6 bases and J 4 bases; nucleotides not matched to a gene: 5. From germline, CDR1 is SGHTA and CDR2 FQGTGA. The CDR3 covers 13 residues. The CDR3: CASSSTGEYEQYF. CDR3 in DNA: TGTGCCAGCAGTTCGACAGGGGAGTACGAGCAGTACTTC.

This rearrangement joins TRBV5-1 to TRBJ2-5, with TRBD1 identical over 9 bases. Germline loops: CDR1 SGHRS, CDR2 YFSETQ. J lost 2 bases, V lost 7 bases, and 9 bases had no gene match. The length of the CDR3 is 15 residues. CDR3 residues: CASSRTGAVQETQYF. The DNA of the CDR3 is TGCGCCAGCTCCCGGACAGGGGCCGTTCAAGAGACCCAGTACTTC.

This chain uses TRBV5-4 with TRBJ2-1; TRBD1 matches at 8 bases. Germline loops: CDR1 SGHNT, CDR2 YYREEE (reference sequence). V gave up 3 bases and J gave up 0 bases; unmatched junction bases: 5. CDR3 length: 16 amino acids. The CDR3 DNA is TGTGCCAGCAGCTCAGGGGGCGGGAACTCCTACAATGAGCAGTTCTTC. Amino acid sequence: CASSSGGGNSYNEQFF.

The chain has TRBV6-1 and TRBJ2-5; 7 nucleotides align to TRBD2. This CDR3 has 14 amino acids. V lost 7 bases, J lost 5 bases, and 10 bases stayed unmatched. The germline V gene encodes CDR1 MNHNS and CDR2 SASEGT. The CDR3 bases are TGTGCCAGCACTAGCGGCGGGAGCGGCGAGACCCAGTACTTC. This codes for CASTSGGSGETQYF.

The genes are TRBV5-1 and TRBJ1-4; perhaps TRBD1 as D (5 bases). The CDR3 sequence is 18 residues long. CDR1 is SGHRS, CDR2 YFSETQ, per germline. V was trimmed by 4 bases and J by 0 bases, leaving 19 bases between them. Written as DNA, the CDR3 is TGCGCCAGCAGCCAGCGGGGTAGGGGCCCTGCAACTAATGAAAAACTGTTTTTT. Its protein product is CASSQRGRGPATNEKLFF.

This chain joins TRBV28 and TRBJ2-7; 14 bases line up with TRBD2. Germline V lookup: CDR1 MDHEN, CDR2 SYDVKM. Trimming took 7 bases from V and 4 from J; bases not matched to a gene: 12. The CDR3 sequence is 17 residues long. Here the CDR3 DNA reads TGTGCCAGCAACCCGGGACTAGCGGGAGAGGGGGAATACGAGCAGTACTTC. Translation: CASNPGLAGEGEYEQYF.

The chain couples TRBV19 to TRBJ2-1; 7 nucleotides match TRBD2. CDR1 LNHDA and CDR2 SQIVND come from the germline V gene (reference sequence). V was pared by 7 bases and J by 4 bases, with 10 bases of the junction left unmatched. CDR3 length: 15 residues. The CDR3: CASKEGLAEYNEQFF. The CDR3 DNA reads as TGTGCCAGTAAGGAGGGGCTAGCGGAATACAATGAGCAGTTCTTC.

The chain couples TRBV6-5 to TRBJ1-2; unclear D gene. The V end was cut by 4 bases, the J end by 5 bases, with 8 bases between. Per germline, CDR1 MNHEY and CDR2 SVGAGI. The CDR3 covers 12 residues. The DNA of the CDR3 is TGTGCCAGCAGTTCCTACCTTTATGGCTACACCTTC. It encodes CASSSYLYGYTF.

The rearrangement links TRBV6-1 to TRBJ2-3; D may match TRBD1 or TRBD2 (5 bases each). This CDR3 has 13 amino acids. The V and J ends lost 1 base and 9 bases respectively, with 11 bases between them. Germline V lookup: CDR1 MNHNS, CDR2 SASEGT. The chain's CDR3 is CASSEVGRGTQYF. CDR3 nucleotides: TGTGCCAGCAGTGAAGTGGGGCGAGGGACGCAGTATTTT.

The chain is built from TRBV29-1 and TRBJ1-2; 8 positions agree with TRBD1. J was trimmed by 5 bases and V by 6 bases; bases with no gene match: 14. This CDR3 has 15 amino acids. Germline V CDR1 and CDR2: SQVTM, ANQGSEA. The CDR3 loop reads CSVLKTGTGDYGYTF. The CDR3 DNA reads TGCAGCGTCTTGAAAACCGGGACAGGCGATTATGGCTACACCTTC.

J is TRBJ2-1 and V is TRBV6-6; D call uncertain. Trimming cost V 6 bases and J 8 bases, with 20 bases left between them. The length of the CDR3 is 15 residues. Germline CDR1 is MNHNY and CDR2 is SVGAGI (reference sequence). The CDR3 spells CASRATAARSHEQFF. As DNA, the CDR3 is TGTGCCAGCAGAGCGACGGCTGCCCGGTCCCATGAGCAGTTCTTC.

The chain recombines TRBV9 with TRBJ1-5; D unresolved. V gave up 5 bases and J gave up 3 bases, with 15 bases separating them. This CDR3 comprises 15 residues. From germline, CDR1 is SGDLS and CDR2 YYNGEE. The CDR3 loop is CASSPGSGDNQPQHF. The CDR3 nucleotides are TGTGCCAGCAGTCCGGGAAGTGGTGACAATCAGCCCCAGCATTTT.

J is TRBJ1-4 and V is TRBV5-1; possible D gene TRBD1, 6 bases. Germline V gene lookup returns CDR1 SGHRS and CDR2 YFSETQ. This CDR3 has 15 residues. The V end was cut by 1 base, the J end by 1 base, with 8 bases between. CDR3 sequence reads: CASSLSGETNEKLFF. The CDR3 DNA follows: TGCGCCAGCAGCTTGTCAGGGGAAACTAATGAAAAACTGTTTTTT.

The rearrangement uses TRBV5-1 and TRBJ2-2; D not resolved. CDR1 and CDR2 from the germline V gene are SGHRS and YFSETQ. This CDR3 spans 15 amino acids. V was cut by 0 bases and J by 5 bases, with 11 bases left in between. CDR3 protein: CASSLGVFGTGELFF. The CDR3 coding sequence is TGCGCCAGCAGCTTGGGCGTTTTCGGAACCGGGGAGCTGTTTTTT.

The rearrangement links TRBV7-3 to TRBJ1-2; possibly TRBD1 for D (5 bases). With 5 bases removed from V and 6 bases from J, the gap between germline ends came to 10 bases. This CDR3 has 12 amino acids. Germline values: CDR1 SGHTA, CDR2 FQGTGA. CDR3 coding DNA: TGTGCCAGCAGCCCGCGACAGAATGGCTACACCTTC. It is translated as CASSPRQNGYTF.

This rearrangement joins TRBV6-6 to TRBJ1-1; 9 bases align to TRBD1. The germline gives CDR1 MNHNY, CDR2 SVGAGI (reference sequence). CDR3 length equals 16 residues. With 7 bases clipped from V and 0 bases from J, the junction kept 9 bases outside the gene matches. The CDR3 DNA follows: TGTGCCAGCATCACCGGGCGGACAGGGGTGAACACTGAAGCTTTCTTT. Its protein product is CASITGRTGVNTEAFF.

V and J are TRBV6-6 and TRBJ1-5, with 12 bases matching TRBD1. Germline CDR1 is MNHNY and CDR2 is SVGAGI (reference sequence). This CDR3 has 16 amino acids. V was pared by 5 bases and J by 7 bases, with 9 bases of the junction left unmatched. CDR3: CASSAGTGGLRQPQHF. CDR3 nucleotide sequence: TGTGCCAGCAGTGCGGGGACAGGGGGCTTAAGGCAGCCCCAGCATTTT.

The chain has TRBV19 and TRBJ2-3; tentatively, D is TRBD2 (5 bases). Germline V gene lookup returns CDR1 LNHDA and CDR2 SQIVND (reference sequence). Trimming stripped 4 bases from V and 10 bases from J, with 15 bases between. This CDR3 has 13 amino acids. CDR3 DNA: TGTGCCAGTAGTACCCGGACTGCCGGGGCGCAGTATTTT. It encodes CASSTRTAGAQYF. The full variable domain, rest sourced from reference TRBV19 and TRBJ2-3, is DGGITQSPKYLFRKEGQNVTLSCEQNLNHDAMYWYRQDPGQGLRLIYYSQIVNDFQKGDIAEGYSVSREKKESFPLTVTSAQKNPTAFYLCASSTRTAGAQYFGPGTRLTVL.

The CDR3: CASSFSGRFYEQYF. CDR3 bases: TGTGCCAGCAGCTTTAGCGGGAGGTTCTACGAGCAGTACTTC. The genes are TRBV5-4 and TRBJ2-7; 10 bases line up with TRBD2. The CDR3 loop spans 14 amino acids. After removal of 2 bases from V and 3 bases from J, the junction contained 2 bases not matched to a gene. Germline lookup yields CDR1 SGHNT and CDR2 YYREEE (reference sequence). Together with reference TRBV5-4 and TRBJ2-7, the CDR3 gives the full variable domain: ETGVTQSPTHLIKTRGQQVTLRCSSQSGHNTVSWYQQALGQGPQFIFQYYREEENGRGNFPPRFSGLQFPNYSSELNVNALELDDSALYLCASSFSGRFYEQYFGPGTRLTVT.